This TCR beta chain was obtained from a study of shared clonotypes between healthy human individuals. Healthy and HIV-negative, the adult donors had no recent acute infections or vaccinations. CD4+ cells were split into CD45RA+ naive and CD45RA-negative memory subsets. J gave up 2 bases and V 1 base, and 14 bases lay outside the gene matches. This CDR3 spans 19 amino acids. Germline V lookup: CDR1 SEHNR, CDR2 FQNEAQ (reference sequence). Profiled with immunoSEQ multiplex PCR; TCRdb holds only in-frame clones, not every one. The table has over a million clones, around 78% seen once; the top ten hold 0.5% to 0.65%. Study findings and constraints: Clonotype sharing across several donors was observed for roughly 5% of naive CD4 clonotypes. Deeper or shallower sequencing was expected to change how clonotypes are shared among donors.

Notes on this clone: Its specificity is not known.

Sequencing was done on a sample of memory CD4+ T cells from PBMCs. Subset: CD45RA-negative fraction. This chain connects TRBV7-9 to TRBJ2-3; 8 bases map to TRBD2. The origin of this receptor is a man between 18 and 29 years old in good health. Some clones in this sample may be carry-over from other donors' samples. CDR3 in amino acids: CASSLVAMVAGGPTDTQYF. Here the CDR3 DNA reads TGTGCCAGCAGCTTAGTGGCTATGGTGGCGGGAGGACCCACAGATACGCAGTATTTT. Together with reference TRBV7-9 and TRBJ2-3, the CDR3 gives the full variable domain: DTGVSQNPRHKITKRGQNVTFRCDPISEHNRLYWYRQTLGQGPEFLTYFQNEAQLEKSRLLSDRFSAERPKGSFSTLEIQRTEQGDSAMYLCASSLVAMVAGGPTDTQYFGPGTRLTVL.